The 20 T cell receptor beta chains given below trace back to one sample, sequenced in a study of blood T cell repertoires in COVID-19. Measured with immunoSEQ multiplex PCR; TCRdb has only the in-frame clones, and not every one. The sample lists roughly 180,000 clones, 75% to 85% occurring once. Sequences were obtained from peripheral blood. The receptors here all came from a woman aged 55-69 years with COVID-19, enrolled during active disease.

This chain joins TRBV24-1 and TRBJ2-3, with 12 bases matching TRBD1. After removal of 6 bases from V and 6 bases from J, the junction contained 9 bases not matched to a gene. The CDR3 is made up of 16 amino acids. Germline CDR1 is KGHDR and CDR2 is SFDVKD. The CDR3, as DNA: TGTGCCACCAGTCGACCGGGGGACAGGGGGCGGGATACGCAGTATTTT. Amino acid sequence: CATSRPGDRGRDTQYF.

With respect to this clone: The identical CDR3 is also encoded by other nucleotide sequences in the sample. The V and J genes are TRBV7-3 and TRBJ2-5, with D perhaps matching TRBD2 (5 bases). Germline loops: CDR1 SGHTA, CDR2 FQGTGA. Deletions cut 1 base from V and 5 bases from J, with 8 bases between. This CDR3 contains 13 residues. CDR3 protein: CASSLRRGETQYF. In DNA form, the CDR3 reads TGTGCCAGCAGCTTAAGAAGAGGGGAGACCCAGTACTTC.

Here the CDR3 reads CATSRAGREGVNIQYF. CDR3 DNA: TGTGCCACCAGCAGGGCGGGTAGGGAGGGCGTGAACATTCAGTACTTC. The chain recombines TRBV15 with TRBJ2-4; the match to TRBD2 covers 7 bases. Germline CDR1 LNHNV, CDR2 YYDKDF (reference sequence). J gave up 7 bases and V 3 bases, and 12 bases lay outside the gene matches. CDR3 length: 16 residues.

The V call is TRBV5-5, the J call TRBJ1-5; maybe TRBD1 (5 bases). Germline-derived CDR1 and CDR2 are SGHKS and YYEKEE (reference sequence). This CDR3 has 15 amino acids. Deletions cut 2 bases from V and 6 bases from J, with 15 bases between. The CDR3 protein is CASSFRPARGQPQHF. In DNA, the CDR3 is TGTGCCAGCAGCTTCAGGCCGGCTAGGGGTCAGCCCCAGCATTTT.

V is TRBV24-1 and J is TRBJ2-3, with 9 bases aligning to TRBD2. Germline-derived CDR1 and CDR2 are KGHDR and SFDVKD. There are 17 residues in the CDR3. The V segment lost 1 base and the J segment 6 bases; nucleotides outside the gene matches: 10. The DNA for the CDR3 is TGTGCCACCAGTGATTTTCGACTAGCGGTAGGTCGGGATACGCAGTATTTT. This encodes CATSDFRLAVGRDTQYF.

CDR3 nucleotides: TGTGCCAGCAGCGTCGACAGGGGAAGTTATGGCTACACCTTC. Its protein product is CASSVDRGSYGYTF. The chain uses TRBV7-3 and TRBJ1-2; the match to TRBD1 covers 8 bases. In germline, CDR1 is SGHTA, CDR2 FQGTGA. J lost 5 bases, V lost 5 bases, and 7 bases had no gene match. This CDR3 region has 14 residues.

The rearrangement links TRBV28 to TRBJ2-3, with a possible D match to TRBD2 (6 bases). Per germline, CDR1 MDHEN and CDR2 SYDVKM. V dropped 6 bases and J dropped 2 bases, with 21 bases sitting between them. The CDR3 is made up of 17 amino acids. The CDR3, as DNA: TGTGCCAGCAGGTCAAATCTCCGGGGGATCCCCACAGATACGCAGTATTTT. Its translation is CASRSNLRGIPTDTQYF.

This rearrangement joins TRBV3-1 (or the pseudogene TRBV3-2) to TRBJ2-7; D not resolved. Per germline, CDR1 LGHDT and CDR2 YNNKEL (reference sequence). The CDR3 has 13 amino acids. V shed 3 bases and J shed 3 bases, with 9 bases lying between them. The CDR3 DNA sequence: TGTGCCAGCAGCCAGACTCCCAACTACGAGCAGTACGTC. Protein: CASSQTPNYEQYV.

This clone is a singleton in its sample. The chain is built from TRBV4-1 and TRBJ2-2, with TRBD2 identical over 11 bases. The CDR3 spans 15 residues. Germline assignment: CDR1 MGHRA and CDR2 YSYEKL. With V trimmed by 1 base and J by 6 bases, 1 base remained unmatched. DNA of the CDR3: TGCGCCAGCAGCCAAGTTAGCGGGAGGGCCGGGGAGCTGTTTTTT. Translating it yields CASSQVSGRAGELFF.

In DNA form, the CDR3 reads TGTGCCAGTAGTATGATGCGGGGGAGCAATCAGCCCCAGCATTTT. It translates to CASSMMRGSNQPQHF. V usage is TRBV19 and J usage is TRBJ1-5, with a possible D match to TRBD1 (5 bases). Germline CDR1 reads LNHDA; CDR2 reads SQIVND (reference sequence). Trimming left V 3 bases short and J 1 base short, with 10 bases between. CDR3 length: 15 amino acids.

The chain combines TRBV7-6 with TRBJ2-1; 7 nucleotides line up with TRBD2. This CDR3 is 15 amino acids long. Germline CDR1 and CDR2: SGHVS and FNYEAQ. The J segment lost 9 bases and the V segment lost 0 bases, leaving 8 bases of the junction unmatched. CDR3 nucleotide sequence: TGTGCCAGCAGCTTAGCGGGAGGGGAGGGACCTGAGCAGTTCTTC. The encoded protein is CASSLAGGEGPEQFF.

This sequence joins TRBV6-5 and TRBJ2-6, with D hard to call. Deletions cut 5 bases from V and 4 bases from J, with 9 bases between. The CDR3 sequence is 14 residues long. CDR1 is MNHEY and CDR2 is SVGAGI in the germline V gene. The CDR3, as DNA: TGTGCCAGCAGTACCTTTCGGGGGGCCAACGTCCTGACTTTC. It encodes CASSTFRGANVLTF.

The V and J genes are TRBV21-1 and TRBJ2-1; the DNA was not compared with TRBD2, the D call given in the table. TRBV21-1 is reported as a pseudogene. CDR3 length: 21 amino acids. The DNA of the CDR3 is TGTGCCAGCAGCAAATTGGCCAGGGAAGAGCGGGAGAGGTTGAAGTGTAATGAGCAGTTCTTC. Its translation is CASSKLAREERERLKCNEQFF.

V usage is TRBV4-3 and J usage is TRBJ2-2, with no clear D. This CDR3 comprises 13 residues. The ends were cut back, 4 bases at V and 7 bases at J, with 10 bases in the middle. CDR1 is LGHNA and CDR2 is YSLEER in the germline V gene. CDR3 in amino acids: CASSRGPSGELFF. DNA of the CDR3: TGCGCCAGCAGCCGAGGTCCGAGCGGGGAGCTGTTTTTT.

The chain employs TRBV4-1 and TRBJ1-5, with D maybe TRBD1 (5 bases). Trimming pared 0 bases from V and 6 bases from J, leaving 12 bases between. The CDR3 is 15 amino acids. Per germline, CDR1 MGHRA and CDR2 YSYEKL. CDR3 nucleotide sequence: TGCGCCAGCAGCCAAGATGGGGGGTCGGTTCAGCCCCAGCATTTT. It codes for CASSQDGGSVQPQHF.

This clone came up a few times. V and J are TRBV5-4 and TRBJ2-5; D uncertain. CDR1 and CDR2 from the germline V gene are SGHNT and YYREEE (reference sequence). The CDR3 runs to 14 residues. Between the trimmed V and J ends, which lost 4 bases and 4 bases, there was a span of 14 bases. The CDR3, as DNA: TGTGCCAGCAGCCTCGACGACCGAGGAGAGACCCAGTACTTC. Translated, it gives CASSLDDRGETQYF.

This clone was counted ten times or more. V usage is TRBV19 and J usage is TRBJ2-5; the match to TRBD1 covers 12 bases. CDR1 and CDR2 from the germline V gene are LNHDA and SQIVND (reference sequence). Germline trimming cut 7 bases from V and 6 bases from J; bases unmatched to any gene: 9. This CDR3 contains 15 residues. The CDR3 DNA sequence: TGTGCCAGTACCTGGGGACAGGGGGCTCTAAAGACCCAGTACTTC. Translation: CASTWGQGALKTQYF.

In nucleotides, the CDR3 is TGCGCCAGCAGCTCCCGGAACACTGAAGCTTTCTTT. Translation gives CASSSRNTEAFF. The rearrangement joins TRBV5-1 to TRBJ1-1; D not resolved. V dropped 3 bases and J dropped 1 base, with 4 bases sitting between them. The length of the CDR3 is 12 residues. From germline, CDR1 is SGHRS and CDR2 YFSETQ.

The rearrangement joins TRBV2 to TRBJ1-2, with TRBD1 identical over 7 bases. This CDR3 comprises 15 residues. The ends lost 6 bases at V and 1 base at J; junction bases unmatched: 8. CDR1 SNHLY and CDR2 FYNNEI come from the germline V gene. The CDR3 reads CASSAGTAFNYGYTF. In DNA form, the CDR3 reads TGTGCCAGCAGCGCCGGGACAGCGTTTAACTATGGCTACACCTTC.

The V gene is TRBV11-3, the J gene TRBJ1-1; 7 bases agree with TRBD1. This CDR3 spans 15 amino acids. V lost 5 bases to trimming and J lost 1 base; unmatched junction nucleotides: 7. Germline values: CDR1 SGHNT, CDR2 YENEEA. The CDR3 loop reads CASSRGDRQNTEAFF. Here the CDR3 DNA reads TGTGCCAGCAGCAGGGGGGACAGACAGAACACTGAAGCTTTCTTT.